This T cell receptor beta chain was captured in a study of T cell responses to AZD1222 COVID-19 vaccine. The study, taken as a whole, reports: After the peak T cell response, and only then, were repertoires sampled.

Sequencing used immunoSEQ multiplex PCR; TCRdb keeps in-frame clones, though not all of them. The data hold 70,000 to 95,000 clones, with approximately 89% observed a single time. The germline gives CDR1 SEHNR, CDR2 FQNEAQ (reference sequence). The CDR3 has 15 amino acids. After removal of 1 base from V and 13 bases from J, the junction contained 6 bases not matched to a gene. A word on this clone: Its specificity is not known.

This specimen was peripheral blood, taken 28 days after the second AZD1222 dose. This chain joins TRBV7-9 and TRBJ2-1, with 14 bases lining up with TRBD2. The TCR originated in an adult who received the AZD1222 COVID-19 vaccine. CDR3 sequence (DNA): TGTGCCAGCAGCTTAGAGGGACTAGCGGGAGCATATCAGTTCTTC. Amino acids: CASSLEGLAGAYQFF.